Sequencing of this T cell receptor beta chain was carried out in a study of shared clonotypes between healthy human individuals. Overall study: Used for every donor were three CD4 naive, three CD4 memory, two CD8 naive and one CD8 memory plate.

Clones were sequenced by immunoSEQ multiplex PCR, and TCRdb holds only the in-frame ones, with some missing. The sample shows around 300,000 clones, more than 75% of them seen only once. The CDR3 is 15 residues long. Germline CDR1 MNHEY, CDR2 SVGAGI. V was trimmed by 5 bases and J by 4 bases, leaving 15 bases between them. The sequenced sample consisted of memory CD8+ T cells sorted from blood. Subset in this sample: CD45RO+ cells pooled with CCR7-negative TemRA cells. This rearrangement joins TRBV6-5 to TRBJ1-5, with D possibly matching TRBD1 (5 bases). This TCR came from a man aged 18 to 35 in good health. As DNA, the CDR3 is TGTGCCAGCAGTCCAGGGAAGTTGGGGAATCAGCCCCAGCATTTT. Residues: CASSPGKLGNQPQHF.